These 17 T cell receptor beta chains originate from one sample sequenced in a study of blood T cell repertoires in COVID-19. Produced via immunoSEQ multiplex PCR; TCRdb's table is partial and in-frame only. The sample records about 4,300 clones, 60% to 80% being singletons. The sequenced material came from peripheral blood. The origin of the receptors is a human donor with active or convalescent COVID-19. The donor label of this sample is uncertain.

The chain couples TRBV11-1 to TRBJ2-3, with 7 bases aligning to TRBD1. The trim removed 1 base at V and 4 bases at J, leaving 5 bases unmatched. CDR1 is SGHAT, CDR2 FQDESV, per germline (reference sequence). The CDR3 extends over 15 amino acids. CDR3 DNA sequence: TGTGCCAGCAGCTTAGGGCCAGGGGGAGCAGATACGCAGTATTTT. Encoded protein: CASSLGPGGADTQYF.

Only a few counts were recorded for this clone. This rearrangement joins TRBV5-1 to TRBJ2-3; a weak D match, TRBD2 (6 bases). Germline values: CDR1 SGHRS, CDR2 YFSETQ. This CDR3 is 15 amino acids long. Trimming cost V 4 bases and J 6 bases, with 18 bases left between them. This CDR3 is CASSLKGLDADTQYF. As DNA, the CDR3 is TGCGCCAGCAGCCTGAAGGGACTGGACGCCGATACGCAGTATTTT.

The chain has TRBV12-3 or TRBV12-4 and TRBJ2-4; TRBD1 is a possible D gene (6 bases). The CDR3 covers 12 residues. With 5 bases removed from V and 8 bases from J, the gap between germline ends came to 10 bases. The CDR3 coding sequence is TGTGCCAGCAGTGACAGGTTTTACATTCAGTACTTC. This sequence encodes CASSDRFYIQYF.

The rearrangement uses TRBV4-2 and TRBJ2-5; D is perhaps TRBD1 (5 bases). The CDR3 contains 16 residues. Germline V CDR1 and CDR2: LGHNA, YNFKEQ. The V end lost 0 bases, the J end lost 5 bases, and 16 bases lay between the germline ends. The CDR3 nucleotides are TGTGCCAGCAGCCAAGATGGGGCAAGTCGTACCGAGACCCAGTACTTC. Its translation is CASSQDGASRTETQYF.

CDR3 protein: CASSIARANYGYTF. The CDR3 DNA sequence: TGTGCCAGTAGTATCGCGAGAGCTAACTATGGCTACACCTTC. The chain joins TRBV19 to TRBJ1-2, with D unclear. Trimming left V 3 bases short and J 0 bases short, with 8 bases between. The germline CDR1 and CDR2 sequences are LNHDA and SQIVND (reference sequence). The CDR3 is 14 amino acids.

The chain recombines TRBV5-5 with TRBJ1-5; no clear D gene. Trimming pared 0 bases from V and 3 bases from J, leaving 16 bases between. The germline gives CDR1 SGHKS, CDR2 YYEKEE (reference sequence). CDR3 length: 17 amino acids. The CDR3 loop is CASSLVLGAADNQPQHF. Here the CDR3 DNA reads TGTGCCAGCAGCTTGGTCCTAGGAGCGGCGGACAATCAGCCCCAGCATTTT.

The genes are TRBV27 and TRBJ2-1; D perhaps matches TRBD1 (5 bases). This CDR3 is built from 16 residues. Germline CDR1 MNHEY, CDR2 SMNVEV (reference sequence). The ends were cut back, 7 bases at V and 0 bases at J, with 16 bases in the middle. The CDR3 region has the DNA TGTGCCAGCAAAGGAAGGGGCCCCAGCTCCTACAATGAGCAGTTCTTC. Translating gives CASKGRGPSSYNEQFF.

The rearrangement joins TRBV29-1 to TRBJ2-1, with 8 bases that match TRBD1. The CDR3 spans 13 residues. The germline gives CDR1 SQVTM, CDR2 ANQGSEA. J gave up 7 bases and V 1 base, and 3 bases lay outside the gene matches. CDR3 amino acids: CSVEGQGANEQFF. The CDR3 region has the DNA TGCAGCGTTGAAGGGCAGGGGGCAAATGAGCAGTTCTTC.

V gene TRBV7-2 combines with J gene TRBJ1-5; unclear D gene. CDR3 length equals 13 residues. Trimming cost V 4 bases and J 1 base, with 5 bases left between them. Germline V gene data show CDR1 as SGHTA and CDR2 as FQGNSA. This CDR3 is CASSSRSNQPQHF. The CDR3 nucleotides are TGTGCCAGCAGCTCTAGGAGCAATCAGCCCCAGCATTTT.

This sequence joins TRBV6-1 and TRBJ1-2; D unresolved. The germline V and J ends were trimmed by 8 bases and 4 bases, with 11 bases remaining between them. Looked up from germline, CDR1 is MNHNS and CDR2 is SASEGT. The CDR3 runs 12 residues. The chain's CDR3 is CASGEETYGYTF. The CDR3 nucleotides read TGTGCCAGCGGGGAGGAGACCTATGGCTACACCTTC.

This clone was seen a few times. The CDR3 loop is CASSLAAGDHTIYF. In nucleotides, the CDR3 is TGCGCCAGCAGCTTGGCCGCAGGGGATCACACCATATATTTT. V gene TRBV5-1 combines with J gene TRBJ1-3; tentatively, D is TRBD1 (6 bases). V dropped 0 bases and J dropped 8 bases, with 12 bases sitting between them. Germline CDR1 reads SGHRS; CDR2 reads YFSETQ. This CDR3 has 14 residues.

CDR3 sequence (DNA): TGTGCCACCTCCGGCTCCTACGAGCAGTACTTC. Translating it yields CATSGSYEQYF. The chain links TRBV19 to TRBJ2-7; D unresolved. Germline CDR1 reads LNHDA; CDR2 reads SQIVND (reference sequence). The V and J ends lost 10 bases and 0 bases respectively, with 7 bases between them. The CDR3 is 11 amino acids.

The CDR3 loop reads CASSSRRGGEKLFF. The CDR3 DNA is TGTGCCAGCAGTTCTCGAAGGGGAGGTGAAAAACTGTTTTTT. The chain has TRBV6-5 and TRBJ1-4, with D possibly being TRBD1 (5 bases). V lost 4 bases, J lost 7 bases, and 13 bases lay in between. Germline-derived CDR1 and CDR2 are MNHEY and SVGAGI. The CDR3 totals 14 residues.

V gene TRBV11-1 combines with J gene TRBJ2-3, with a weak D call TRBD2 (5 bases). Germline assignment: CDR1 SGHAT and CDR2 FQDESV (reference sequence). The CDR3 runs to 15 residues. Trimming stripped 0 bases from V and 0 bases from J, with 7 bases between. The CDR3 sequence is CASSLAGESTDTQYF. As DNA, the CDR3 is TGTGCCAGCAGCTTAGCGGGAGAGAGCACAGATACGCAGTATTTT.

The gene calls are TRBV24-1 and TRBJ2-5; 8 bases map to TRBD2. V dropped 6 bases and J dropped 5; count of bases not matched to a gene: 7. CDR1 is KGHDR and CDR2 is SFDVKD in the germline V gene. This CDR3 is built from 14 residues. CDR3 in amino acids: CATSHPAGDETQYF. The CDR3 coding sequence is TGTGCCACCAGTCATCCAGCGGGAGATGAGACCCAGTACTTC.

V is TRBV18 and J is TRBJ1-6, with D perhaps TRBD1 (5 bases). The CDR3 length is 16 residues. Per the germline V gene, CDR1 is KGHSH and CDR2 is LQKENI. V was trimmed by 4 bases and J by 0 bases, leaving 10 bases between them. This CDR3 reads CASSRQPRSYNSPLHF. The CDR3 DNA sequence: TGTGCCAGCTCACGACAGCCTCGCTCCTATAATTCACCCCTCCACTTT.

The chain combines TRBV19 with TRBJ2-2; D is possibly TRBD2 (6 bases). Per germline, CDR1 LNHDA and CDR2 SQIVND (reference sequence). This CDR3 has 13 amino acids. Trimming shortened V by 8 bases and J by 1 base, and 8 bases separated the two germline ends. CDR3 sequence: CASREKNTGELFF. In DNA, the CDR3 is TGTGCCAGTCGGGAGAAGAACACCGGGGAGCTGTTTTTT.